These T cell receptor beta chains were read from a single sample in a study of B cell selection in AIRE deficiency. Measured with immunoSEQ multiplex PCR; TCRdb has only the in-frame clones, and not every one. In the table there are approximately 24,000 clones, approximately 96% of which are singletons. The sequenced sample consisted of CD4+CD127+ conventional T cells sorted from PBMCs. These receptors were obtained from a human donor in good health. CDR3s include the opening cysteine and the closing phenylalanine or tryptophan. Fields, in order: clone size, V gene, CDR3 length, D gene, J gene, CDR3 DNA, CDR3 protein. A D gene is named only where the DNA matches it firmly. Clone size is not always given. Where it is, it says once, few, many or a class for expanded clones.

.	TRBV7-2	13	.	TRBJ2-7	TGTGCCAGCAGCACAAACAACCCCTACGAGCAGTACTTC	CASSTNNPYEQYF
.	TRBV5-1	14	TRBD1	TRBJ1-1	TGCGCCAGCAGCTTCCAGGGGGGCGGGACTGAAGCTTTCTTT	CASSFQGGGTEAFF
.	TRBV9	17	TRBD2	TRBJ2-1	TGTGCCAGCAGCGTAGGACTAGCGGGATCAGGATACAATGAGCAGTTCTTC	CASSVGLAGSGYNEQFF
.	TRBV6-5	12	.	TRBJ2-3	TGTGCCAGCAGTTACCTGGGAGATACGCAGTATTTT	CASSYLGDTQYF
once	TRBV13	16	TRBD1	TRBJ2-5	TGTGCCAGCAGCAACTCCCGGGACAGCCGCCAAGAGACCCAGTACTTC	CASSNSRDSRQETQYF
once	TRBV25-1	16	.	TRBJ1-2	TGTGCCAGCAGTGAATATCCAGAAGGGATCAAGAATGGCTACACCTTC	CASSEYPEGIKNGYTF
.	TRBV6-1	15	.	TRBJ1-1	TGTGCCAGCAGTGAAGCGGTCACTTTGGGCACTGAAGCTTTCTTT	CASSEAVTLGTEAFF
.	TRBV5-1	13	.	TRBJ1-1	TGCGCCAGCAGCTTGGAACTACAGGCTGAAGCTTTCTTT	CASSLELQAEAFF
.	TRBV7-9	15	.	TRBJ1-2	TGTGCCAGCAGCGCTTCGGGGGCCCTTCCTTATGGCTACACCTTC	CASSASGALPYGYTF
.	TRBV7-2	14	.	TRBJ2-7	TGTGCCAGCAGGGGGGCGGGGCTCGCCTACGAGCAGTACTTC	CASRGAGLAYEQYF
once	TRBV27	15	.	TRBJ1-6	TGTGCCAGCAGTTTAAGGGCGACCTATAATTCACCCCTCCACTTT	CASSLRATYNSPLHF
.	TRBV6-5	15	.	TRBJ2-6	TGTGCCAGCAGCCTAGACATCTCTGGGGCCAACGTCCTGACTTTC	CASSLDISGANVLTF
.	TRBV11-1	16	.	TRBJ1-4	TGTGCCAGCAGCTTAGCCGGGACGGCAACTAATGAAAAACTGTTTTTT	CASSLAGTATNEKLFF
.	TRBV19	17	TRBD2	TRBJ2-3	TGTGCCAGTACTCCGGGACTAGCGGGGGGGCGAGAAGATACGCAGTATTTT	CASTPGLAGGREDTQYF
.	TRBV6-6	14	.	TRBJ2-2	TGTGCCAGCAGTTACCAGGGGACCACCGGGGAGCTGTTTTTT	CASSYQGTTGELFF
.	TRBV2	13	.	TRBJ2-2	TGTGCCAGCAGTGCCGGGTCGGCCGGGGAGCTGTTTTTT	CASSAGSAGELFF
.	TRBV13	15	.	TRBJ2-2	TGTGCCAGCAGCTTAACGGGGGGCATAACCGGGGAGCTGTTTTTT	CASSLTGGITGELFF
.	TRBV18	13	.	TRBJ2-7	TGTGCCAGCTCACCAGCGCCTTCGGACGAGCAGTACTTC	CASSPAPSDEQYF
.	TRBV7-2	13	.	TRBJ1-1	TGTGCCAGCAGCTTAGACAGGGAGGGGACAACTTTCTTT	CASSLDREGTTFF
.	TRBV2	16	.	TRBJ1-4	TGTGCCAGCAGTGCCCGGATGGGTTTAACTAATGAAAAACTGTTTTTT	CASSARMGLTNEKLFF
.	TRBV7-2	15	TRBD1	TRBJ2-5	TGTGCCAGCAGCTTGGGACAGGGTGGGGCAGAGACCCAGTACTTC	CASSLGQGGAETQYF
.	TRBV29-1	12	.	TRBJ1-1	TGCAGCGTCGGACAGTCGAACACTGAAGCTTTCTTT	CSVGQSNTEAFF
once	TRBV6-6	12	.	TRBJ2-7	TGTGCCAGCAGTCGGACTGTATACGAGCAGTACTTC	CASSRTVYEQYF
.	TRBV2	13	.	TRBJ1-1	TGTGCCAGCAGGAGGGAAGGGGTAACTGAAGCTTTCTTT	CASRREGVTEAFF
.	TRBV29-1	13	.	TRBJ2-3	TGCAGCGTTCTCCCCCCTTGGCGAGATACGCAGTATTTT	CSVLPPWRDTQYF
.	TRBV7-9	15	TRBD1	TRBJ1-5	TGTGCCAGCAGCTTACAAGACAGGGGCAATCAGCCCCAGCATTTT	CASSLQDRGNQPQHF
.	TRBV7-2	13	.	TRBJ1-1	TGTGCCAGCAGCTTCGAACGGGGTACTGAAGCTTTCTTT	CASSFERGTEAFF
.	TRBV12-5	14	TRBD2	TRBJ2-5	TGTGCTAGTGGTTTGGCTAGCGGTCTAGAGACCCAGTACTTC	CASGLASGLETQYF
.	TRBV19	12	.	TRBJ1-2	TGTGCCAGTACCTCAGCGGGGATAGGCTACACCTTC	CASTSAGIGYTF
.	TRBV4-3	15	.	TRBJ2-5	TGCGCCAGCAGCTCCCTCGAGGGGGGGCGGGAGACCCAGTACTTC	CASSSLEGGRETQYF
.	TRBV6-1	15	.	TRBJ1-4	TGTGCCAGCAGTGGAACAGGTACAACTAATGAAAAACTGTTTTTT	CASSGTGTTNEKLFF
once	TRBV5-4	17	TRBD1	TRBJ1-2	TGTGCCAGCAGCTTGGGGGGGACAGGGAGTAGGAACTATGGCTACACCTTC	CASSLGGTGSRNYGYTF
.	TRBV9	14	.	TRBJ2-2	TGTGCCAGCAGCGTTGCCTCTGTTGGCGGGGAGCTGTTTTTT	CASSVASVGGELFF
.	TRBV5-1	14	TRBD1	TRBJ2-7	TGCGCCAGCAGCTTCCGGGACAGGGCCTACGAGCAGTACTTC	CASSFRDRAYEQYF
.	TRBV5-1	15	.	TRBJ1-4	TGCGCCAGCAGCTTGGAGGGCAGGCGGGGTGAAAAACTGTTTTTT	CASSLEGRRGEKLFF
few	TRBV21-1	15	.	TRBJ1-5	TGTGCCAGCAGGAACAGGGGGCAAAGCAATCAGCCCCAGCATTTT	CASRNRGQSNQPQHF
.	TRBV15	16	TRBD2	TRBJ2-2	TGTGCCACCAGTCGAGCGGGGCAGCTACGGACCGGGGAGCTGTTTTTT	CATSRAGQLRTGELFF
.	TRBV4-2	18	TRBD1	TRBJ1-4	TGTGCCAGCAGCCAAGGGAGAGTGACAGGGGGGACTAATGAAAAACTGTTTTTT	CASSQGRVTGGTNEKLFF
.	TRBV5-1	15	TRBD1	TRBJ2-7	TGCGCCAGCAGCACTATCCGGGACAGGGGCTACGAGCAGTACTTC	CASSTIRDRGYEQYF
.	TRBV4-1	14	.	TRBJ1-2	TGCGCCAGCAGCCACCCCGACCGGGAAGGCGGCTACACCTTC	CASSHPDREGGYTF
.	TRBV7-6	14	.	TRBJ1-3	TGTGCCAGCAGCTTCCCAATCTCTGGAAACACCATATATTTT	CASSFPISGNTIYF
.	TRBV6-8	16	.	TRBJ2-6	TGTGCCAGCAGTTGTCGTCCACAAAGTCGGGCCAACGTCCTGACTTTC	CASSCRPQSRANVLTF
.	TRBV5-1	17	.	TRBJ2-3	TGCGCCAGCAGCTTGGTATGGCGGGGGCAACTAGGAGATACGCAGTATTTT	CASSLVWRGQLGDTQYF
.	TRBV2	13	.	TRBJ1-2	TGTGCCAGCAGTGCCTTCACAGGGTATGGCTACACCTTC	CASSAFTGYGYTF
.	TRBV9	15	TRBD1	TRBJ1-1	TGTGCCAGCAGCGTGGGGGACAGGGATTTCGGTGAAGCTTTCTTT	CASSVGDRDFGEAFF